Listed below are T cell receptor beta chains from one sample, sequenced in a study of blood T cell repertoires in COVID-19. Method: immunoSEQ multiplex PCR; TCRdb's copy keeps in-frame clones and lacks some. The data show under 30,000 clones, 90% to 95% seen once. Sample: peripheral blood. The receptors come from a human donor with active COVID-19. The donor label of this sample is uncertain. Each CDR3 is given with its conserved first and last residue. Only part of the rows carry a size: once, few, many, or a class if the clone is expanded.

V gene | clone size | CDR3 protein
TRBV4-3 | - | CASRPTGALTNTEAFF
TRBV5-6 | - | CASSSKTGLQETQYF
TRBV9 | - | CASSAELRGVNTEAFF
TRBV11-3 | - | CASLSYKEADTQYF
TRBV4-2 | once | CASSQERGTGGRLAEAFF
TRBV27 | - | CASITQGAEDTQYF
TRBV30 | - | CAWSVGGPTGGEQYF
TRBV6-1 | - | CASSEFLSTGDLTYEQYF
TRBV7-8 | - | CASSSNLISYEQYF
TRBV10-3 | - | CAISDLPPGTVITEAFF
TRBV4-3 | - | CASSQEGQGELFF
TRBV6-5 | - | CAINRGGMYEQYF
TRBV27 | - | CASSRRHGSSYNEQFF
TRBV15 | - | CATSLPGVTDTQYF
TRBV24-1 | once | CATSAGDINQPQHF
TRBV2 | - | CASRDGGDRATYQETQYF
TRBV5-4 | - | CASSLGQRYSGNTIYF
TRBV5-1 | - | CASSLAGQGAYEQYF
TRBV30 | - | CAWNSGQRREIWWAFF
TRBV5-4 | - | CASSLGGLAGYNEQFF
TRBV5-1 | - | CASRPGQGANTQYF
TRBV30 | - | CAWRGQYNSPLHF
TRBV19 | - | CASIQQGADTQYF
TRBV19 | - | CASSIDPPGQEREQYF
TRBV4-1 | - | CASSQATSGRSYEQYF
TRBV28 | - | CASSYPTGTGYEQYF
TRBV19 | - | CASSIGTGSSYEQYF
TRBV27 | - | CASSLRRGNYGYTF
TRBV9 | - | CASSVGHLSAGYEQYF
TRBV27 | - | CASRPTGGTTGELFF
TRBV11-2 | - | CASSLRGGYTEAFF
TRBV6-2/TRBV6-3 | - | CASSQLAGGLGEQYF